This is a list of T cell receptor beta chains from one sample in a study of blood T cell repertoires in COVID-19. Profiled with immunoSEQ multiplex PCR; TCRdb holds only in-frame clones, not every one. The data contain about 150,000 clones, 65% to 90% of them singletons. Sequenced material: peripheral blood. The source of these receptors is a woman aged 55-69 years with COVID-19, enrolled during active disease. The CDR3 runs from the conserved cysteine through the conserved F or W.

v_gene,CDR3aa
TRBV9,CASRGGQGDNSPLHF
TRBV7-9,CASSLARQGAETQYF
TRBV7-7,CASSLGGTSTDTQYF
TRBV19,CASSVRTALGETQYF
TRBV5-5,CASSSWTGGEETQYF
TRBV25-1,CASSDPGTGGEDTEAFF
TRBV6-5,CASRPDRAGANVLTF
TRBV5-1,CASSRTGTPGSGANVLTF
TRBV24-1,CATQGQGGPEAFF
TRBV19,CASSIGGNSNQPQHF
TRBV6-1,CASSESLVVSGNTIYF
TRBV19,CASAAGNWPNEKLFF
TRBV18,CASSQDRKNTEAFF
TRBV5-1,CASSRTGTGDTGELFF
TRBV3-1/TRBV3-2,CASSQDIRGYGYTF
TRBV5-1,CASSLAPLASSTDTQYF
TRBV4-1,CASSFRQGPSTNEKLFF
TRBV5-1,CASSHRDRAEKLFF
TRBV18,CASSPPSPGRSGRNTIYF
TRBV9,CASSEGGLADGEQFF
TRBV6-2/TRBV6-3,CASSTGTGGDYGYTF
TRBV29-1,CSVELAGLARDTQYF
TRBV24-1,CATSPAGGSYNEQFF
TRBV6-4,CASSVRAGYGYTF
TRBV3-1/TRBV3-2,CASSQATSNGNTIYF
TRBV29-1,CSVLRQNTEAFF
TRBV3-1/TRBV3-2,CASSQKGQGLGTQYF
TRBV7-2,CASSLAGRVNQPQHF
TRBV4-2,CASSQDWSSRNEKLFF
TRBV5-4,CASSLRGSQNIQYF
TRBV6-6,CASRPPGQAVAF
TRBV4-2,CASSRRQGNGETQYF
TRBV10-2,CASSGGTSGGHNEQFF
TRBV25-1,CASSATGTLLSGNTIYF
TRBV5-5,CASSAVTGGSTDTQYF
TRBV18,CASSPLLAGEETQYF
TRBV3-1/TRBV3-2,CASSQRQGLDQPQHF
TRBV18,CASSPEGLDGYTF
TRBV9,CASSPRGGSANEQFF
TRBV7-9,CASSDRDRGTGELFF
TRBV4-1,CASSQFAQGNTEAFF
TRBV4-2,CASSADRAGDTEAFF
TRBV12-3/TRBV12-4,CASSLLGARGYTF
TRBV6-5,CASSLTGGTEAFF
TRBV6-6,CASSSRDRETEAFF
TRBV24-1,CATSDPLTGNTGELFF
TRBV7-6,CASSAGQGLQTQYF
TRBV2,CASSQDAGELFF
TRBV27,CASRLTLATNEKLFF
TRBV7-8,CASSPKIQRAGSGNTIYF
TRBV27,CASSRAGALDVYEQYF
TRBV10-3,CAIAEVAGGPQHF
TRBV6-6,CASKDRTSNQPQHF
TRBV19,CASRSTGQNYGYTF